This T cell receptor (beta chain) was captured in a study of T cells in Graves' hyperthyroidism and ophthalmopathy. V was trimmed by 4 bases and J by 4 bases, leaving 9 bases between them. This CDR3 comprises 13 residues. The germline V gene encodes CDR1 SGHNT and CDR2 YYREEE (reference sequence). The CDR3 regions of TCR beta were amplified from RNA transcripts. TCR CDR3 underwent first-round RT-PCR with the HTBI primer set. TCRdb reanalysed the multiplex PCR reads using MiXCR and keeps one entry per CDR3 protein. Among around 400,000 distinct CDR3 sequences listed, roughly 15% were seen once. This TCR was recovered from an older woman with Graves' ophthalmopathy. Sequencing was done on a sample of blood. V gene TRBV5-4 combines with J gene TRBJ2-1; D unresolved. This CDR3 reads CASSPDFYNEQFF. The CDR3 bases are TGTGCCAGCAGCCCGGATTTTTACAATGAGCAGTTCTTC.